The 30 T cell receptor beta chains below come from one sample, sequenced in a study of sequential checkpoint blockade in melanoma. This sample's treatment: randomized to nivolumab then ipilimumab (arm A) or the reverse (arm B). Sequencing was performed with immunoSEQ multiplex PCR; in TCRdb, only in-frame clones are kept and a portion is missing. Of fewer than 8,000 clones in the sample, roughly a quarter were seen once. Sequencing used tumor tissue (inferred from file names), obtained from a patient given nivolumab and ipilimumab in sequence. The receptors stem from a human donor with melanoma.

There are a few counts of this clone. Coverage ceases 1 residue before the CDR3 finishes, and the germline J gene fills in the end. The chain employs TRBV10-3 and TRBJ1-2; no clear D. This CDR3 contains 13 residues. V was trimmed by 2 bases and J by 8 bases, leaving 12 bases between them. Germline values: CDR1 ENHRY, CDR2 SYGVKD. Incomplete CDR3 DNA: TGTGCCATCAGTGAGGGGGAAACCTGGGGCTACACC. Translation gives CAISEGETWGYT. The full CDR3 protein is CAISEGETWGYTF.

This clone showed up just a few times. CDR3 residues: CASSQTGDTQYF. Here the CDR3 DNA reads TGTGCCAGTAGTCAAACTGGAGATACGCAGTATTTT. The rearrangement joins TRBV19 to TRBJ2-3, with D uncertain. Deletions cut 5 bases from V and 5 bases from J, with 8 bases between. The CDR3 is 12 amino acids. The V gene's germline CDR1 is LNHDA and CDR2 SQIVND (reference sequence).

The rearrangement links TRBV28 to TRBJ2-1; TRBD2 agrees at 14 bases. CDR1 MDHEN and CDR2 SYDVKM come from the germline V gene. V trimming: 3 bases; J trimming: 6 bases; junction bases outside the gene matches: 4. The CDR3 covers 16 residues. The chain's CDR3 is CASSLTTSGGANEQFF. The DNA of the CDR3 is TGTGCCAGCAGTTTGACGACTAGCGGGGGGGCCAATGAGCAGTTCTTC.

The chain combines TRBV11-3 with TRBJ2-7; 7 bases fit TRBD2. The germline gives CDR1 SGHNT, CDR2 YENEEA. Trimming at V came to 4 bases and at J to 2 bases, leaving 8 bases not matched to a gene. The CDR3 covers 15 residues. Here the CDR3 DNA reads TGTGCCAGCAGCTCCCCAGGAGCGGGGACCTACGAGCAGTACTTC. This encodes CASSSPGAGTYEQYF.

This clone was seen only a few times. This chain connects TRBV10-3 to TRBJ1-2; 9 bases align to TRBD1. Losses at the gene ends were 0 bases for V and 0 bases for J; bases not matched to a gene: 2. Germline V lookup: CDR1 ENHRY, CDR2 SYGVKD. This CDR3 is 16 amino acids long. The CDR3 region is CAISESGTGTNYGYTF. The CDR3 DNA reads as TGTGCCATCAGTGAGTCCGGGACAGGGACTAACTATGGCTACACCTTC.

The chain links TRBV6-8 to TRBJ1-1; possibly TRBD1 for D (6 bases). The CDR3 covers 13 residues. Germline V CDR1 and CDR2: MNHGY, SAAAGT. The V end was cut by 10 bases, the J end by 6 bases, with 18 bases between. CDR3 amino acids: CAISVQGRAEAFF. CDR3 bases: TGTGCCATCTCTGTCCAGGGGAGAGCTGAAGCTTTCTTT.

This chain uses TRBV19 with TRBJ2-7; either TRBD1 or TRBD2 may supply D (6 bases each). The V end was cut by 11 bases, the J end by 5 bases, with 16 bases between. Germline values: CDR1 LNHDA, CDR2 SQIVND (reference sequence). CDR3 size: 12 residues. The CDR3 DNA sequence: TGTGCCCTAAGGGGGGCGAGGAACGAGCAGTACTTC. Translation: CALRGARNEQYF. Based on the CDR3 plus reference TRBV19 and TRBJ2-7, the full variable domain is DGGITQSPKYLFRKEGQNVTLSCEQNLNHDAMYWYRQDPGQGLRLIYYSQIVNDFQKGDIAEGYSVSREKKESFPLTVTSAQKNPTAFYLCALRGARNEQYFGPGTRLTVT.

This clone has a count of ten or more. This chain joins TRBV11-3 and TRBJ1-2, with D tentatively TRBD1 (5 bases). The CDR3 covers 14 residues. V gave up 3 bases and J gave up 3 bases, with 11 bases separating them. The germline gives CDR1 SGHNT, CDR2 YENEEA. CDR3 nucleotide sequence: TGTGCCAGCAGCTTCGCCAGGGCTTACTATGGCTACACCTTC. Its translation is CASSFARAYYGYTF.

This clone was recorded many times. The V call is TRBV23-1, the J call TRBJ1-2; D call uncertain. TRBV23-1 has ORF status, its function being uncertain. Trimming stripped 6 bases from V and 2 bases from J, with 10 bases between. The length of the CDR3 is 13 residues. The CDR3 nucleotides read TGCGCCAGCAGCCAGAGCTCGAACTATGGCTACACCTTC. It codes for CASSQSSNYGYTF.

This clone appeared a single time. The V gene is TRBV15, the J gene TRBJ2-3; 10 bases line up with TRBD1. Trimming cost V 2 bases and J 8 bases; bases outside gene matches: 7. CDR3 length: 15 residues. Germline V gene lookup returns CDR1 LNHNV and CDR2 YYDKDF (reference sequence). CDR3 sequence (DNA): TGTGCCACCAGCAGACCGGGGACAGGGGATGGTACGCAGTATTTT. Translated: CATSRPGTGDGTQYF.

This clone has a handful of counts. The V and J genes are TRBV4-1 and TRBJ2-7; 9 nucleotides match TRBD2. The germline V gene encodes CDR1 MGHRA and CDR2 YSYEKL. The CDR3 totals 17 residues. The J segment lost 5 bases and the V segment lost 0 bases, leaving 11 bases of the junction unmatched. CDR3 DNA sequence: TGCGCCAGCAGCCAAGAAATAGACCTAGCGGGACGGAACGAGCAGTACTTC. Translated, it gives CASSQEIDLAGRNEQYF.

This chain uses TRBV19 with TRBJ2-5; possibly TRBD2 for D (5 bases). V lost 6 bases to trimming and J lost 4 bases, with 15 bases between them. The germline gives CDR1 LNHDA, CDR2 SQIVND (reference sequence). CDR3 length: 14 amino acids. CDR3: CASSLRGFSETQYF. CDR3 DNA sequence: TGTGCCAGTAGCCTCCGGGGTTTTTCAGAGACCCAGTACTTC.

The DNA of the CDR3 is TGTGCCAGCTCGCAGGGGTCCGACACTGAAGCTTTCTTT. This gives the protein CASSQGSDTEAFF. The chain carries TRBV18 and TRBJ1-1; weak D call: TRBD1 (6 bases). Germline V gene lookup returns CDR1 KGHSH and CDR2 LQKENI. Trimming removed 6 bases at V and 3 bases at J, with 11 bases between. CDR3 length: 13 residues. Combining the CDR3 with reference TRBV18 and TRBJ1-1 gives the whole variable domain NAGVMQNPRHLVRRRGQEARLRCSPMKGHSHVYWYRQLPEEGLKFMVYLQKENIIDESGMPKERFSAEFPKEGPSILRIQQVVRGDSAAYFCASSQGSDTEAFFGQGTRLTVV.

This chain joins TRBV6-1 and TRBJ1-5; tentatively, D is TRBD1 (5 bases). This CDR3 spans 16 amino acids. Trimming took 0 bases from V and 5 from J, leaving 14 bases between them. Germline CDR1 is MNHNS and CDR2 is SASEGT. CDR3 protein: CASSEAGGGGDQPQHF. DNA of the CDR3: TGTGCCAGCAGTGAAGCGGGGGGGGGTGGAGATCAGCCCCAGCATTTT.

The CDR3 region is CASSQLLGQGTQGTQYF. CDR3 nucleotides: TGCGCCAGCAGCCAACTCCTTGGACAGGGGACCCAGGGTACGCAGTATTTT. The chain couples TRBV4-1 to TRBJ2-3, with 9 bases matching TRBD1. Germline CDR1 reads MGHRA; CDR2 reads YSYEKL. J gave up 8 bases and V 2 bases, and 14 bases lay outside the gene matches. This CDR3 has 17 residues.

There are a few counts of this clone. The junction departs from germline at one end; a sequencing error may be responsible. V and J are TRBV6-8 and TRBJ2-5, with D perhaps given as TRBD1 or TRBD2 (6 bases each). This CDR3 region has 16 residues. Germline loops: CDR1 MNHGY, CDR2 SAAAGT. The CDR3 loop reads CASSDSRWRGEETQYF. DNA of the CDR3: TGTGCCAGCAGTGACTCGAGATGGAGGGGGGAAGAGACCCAGTACTTC.

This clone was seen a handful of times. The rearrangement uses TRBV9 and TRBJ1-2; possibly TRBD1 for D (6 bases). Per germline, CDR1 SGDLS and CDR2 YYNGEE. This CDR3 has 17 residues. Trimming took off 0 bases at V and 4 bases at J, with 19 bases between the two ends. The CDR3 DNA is TGTGCCAGCAGCGTAGCACCGTCAGGGGTTAGGGGCTATGGCTACACCTTC. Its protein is CASSVAPSGVRGYGYTF.

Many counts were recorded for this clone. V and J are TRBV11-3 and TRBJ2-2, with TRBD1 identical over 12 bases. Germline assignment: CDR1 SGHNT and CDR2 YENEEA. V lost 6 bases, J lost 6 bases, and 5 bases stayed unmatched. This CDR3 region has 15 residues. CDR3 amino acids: CASRPGTGGSGELFF. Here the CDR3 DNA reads TGTGCCAGCAGACCCGGGACAGGGGGCTCCGGGGAGCTGTTTTTT.

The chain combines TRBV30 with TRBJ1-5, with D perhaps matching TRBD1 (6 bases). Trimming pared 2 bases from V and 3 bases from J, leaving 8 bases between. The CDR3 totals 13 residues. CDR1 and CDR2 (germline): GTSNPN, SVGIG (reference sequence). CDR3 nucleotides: TGTGCCTGGAGTCGGGACACCAATCAGCCCCAGCATTTT. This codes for CAWSRDTNQPQHF.

The DNA for the CDR3 is TGTGCCAGCACCCTCCTCGGACAGGGGAAAAACACCGGGGAGCTGTTTTTT. This codes for CASTLLGQGKNTGELFF. This chain links TRBV27 with TRBJ2-2; 9 bases fit TRBD1. The CDR3 is 17 residues long. V lost 7 bases, J lost 2 bases, and 11 bases stayed unmatched. Germline CDR1 is MNHEY and CDR2 is SMNVEV (reference sequence).

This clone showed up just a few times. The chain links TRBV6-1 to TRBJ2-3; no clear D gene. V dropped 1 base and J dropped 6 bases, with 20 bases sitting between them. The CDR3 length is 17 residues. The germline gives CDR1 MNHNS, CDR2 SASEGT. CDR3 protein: CASSEGSVQPPRDTQYF. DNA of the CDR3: TGTGCCAGCAGTGAAGGTTCGGTTCAACCGCCCCGGGATACGCAGTATTTT.

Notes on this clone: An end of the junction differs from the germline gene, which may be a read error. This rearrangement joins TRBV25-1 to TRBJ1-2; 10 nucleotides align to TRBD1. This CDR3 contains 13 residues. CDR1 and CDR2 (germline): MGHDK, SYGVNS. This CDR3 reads CASRAPGQGNTFF. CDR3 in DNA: TGTGCCAGCAGAGCCCCGGGACAGGGGAATACATTCTTC.

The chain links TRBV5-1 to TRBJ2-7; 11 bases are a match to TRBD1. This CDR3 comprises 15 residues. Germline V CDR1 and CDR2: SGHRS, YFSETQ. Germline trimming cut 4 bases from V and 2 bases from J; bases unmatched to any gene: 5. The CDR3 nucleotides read TGCGCCAGCAGCCGACCGGGACAGGGGGCCTACGAGCAGTACTTC. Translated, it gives CASSRPGQGAYEQYF.

CDR3 DNA: TGTGCCAGTAATGGTCCTGGAAACACCATATATTTT. This encodes CASNGPGNTIYF. The chain recombines TRBV19 with TRBJ1-3; D is ambiguous. Trimming pared 7 bases from V and 2 bases from J, leaving 6 bases between. From germline, CDR1 is LNHDA and CDR2 SQIVND (reference sequence). The length of the CDR3 is 12 residues.

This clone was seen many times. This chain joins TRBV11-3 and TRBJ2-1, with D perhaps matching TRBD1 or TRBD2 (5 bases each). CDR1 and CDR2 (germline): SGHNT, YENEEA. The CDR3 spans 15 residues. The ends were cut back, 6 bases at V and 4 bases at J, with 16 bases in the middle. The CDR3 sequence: CASRTTGTDYNEQFF. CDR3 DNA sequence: TGTGCCAGCAGAACTACCGGGACGGATTACAATGAGCAGTTCTTC.

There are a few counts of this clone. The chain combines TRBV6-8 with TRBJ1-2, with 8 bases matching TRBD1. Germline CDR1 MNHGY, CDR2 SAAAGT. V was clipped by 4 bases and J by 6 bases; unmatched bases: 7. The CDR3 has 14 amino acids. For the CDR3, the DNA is TGTGCCAGCAGTTCCCTCGGACAGGGCGATGGCTACACCTTC. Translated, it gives CASSSLGQGDGYTF.

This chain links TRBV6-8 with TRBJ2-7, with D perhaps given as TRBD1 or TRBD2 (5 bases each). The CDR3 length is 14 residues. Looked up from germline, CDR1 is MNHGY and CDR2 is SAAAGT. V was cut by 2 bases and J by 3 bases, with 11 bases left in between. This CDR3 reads CASSYGGALYEQYF. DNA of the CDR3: TGTGCCAGCAGTTACGGGGGTGCCCTCTACGAGCAGTACTTC.

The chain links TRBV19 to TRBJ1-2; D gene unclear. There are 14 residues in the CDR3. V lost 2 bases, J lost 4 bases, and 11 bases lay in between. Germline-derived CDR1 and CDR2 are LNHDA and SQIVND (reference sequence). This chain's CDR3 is CASSIWQVGYGYTF. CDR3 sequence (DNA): TGTGCCAGTAGTATATGGCAGGTGGGCTATGGCTACACCTTC.

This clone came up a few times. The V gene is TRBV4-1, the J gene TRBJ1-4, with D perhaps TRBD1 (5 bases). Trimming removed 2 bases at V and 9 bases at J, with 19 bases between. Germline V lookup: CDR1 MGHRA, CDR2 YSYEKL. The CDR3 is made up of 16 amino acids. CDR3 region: CASSQHRGIGIQKLFF. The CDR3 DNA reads TGCGCCAGCAGCCAACATCGGGGCATTGGGATTCAAAAACTGTTTTTT.

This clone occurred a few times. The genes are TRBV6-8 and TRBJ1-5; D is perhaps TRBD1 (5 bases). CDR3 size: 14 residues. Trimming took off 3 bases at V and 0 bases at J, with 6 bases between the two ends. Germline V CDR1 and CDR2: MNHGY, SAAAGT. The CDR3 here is CASSYRGSNQPQHF. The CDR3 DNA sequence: TGTGCCAGCAGTTATAGGGGTAGCAATCAGCCCCAGCATTTT.